This T cell receptor beta chain originates from a study of T cells in tuberculosis. Across the study: IGRA-negative adolescents, IGRA-positive adolescents with latent tuberculosis and adults with active tuberculosis formed this South African cohort.

Study-wide findings and caveats: GMM-specific TCRs were nearer to active tuberculosis alpha repertoires, suggesting expansion.

This table comes from immunoSEQ multiplex PCR, and its TCRdb copy is limited to in-frame clones, with some not included. The table shows around 38,000 clones, with over 90% occurring only once. V was clipped by 5 bases and J by 3 bases, with 8 bases between them. Germline V gene data show CDR1 as SQVTM and CDR2 as ANQGSEA. The CDR3 loop spans 11 amino acids. Comments on this clone: Its matching antigen is unknown.

The chain has TRBV29-1 and TRBJ2-7, with D hard to call. Sequences were obtained from PBMCs. The receptor comes from a donor between 10 and 35 years old with latent tuberculosis or without tuberculosis infection. Written as DNA, the CDR3 is TGCAGCGTTTTATACGGCTACGAGCAGTACTTC. Protein: CSVLYGYEQYF.